This record concerns one TCR beta chain sequence. These data originate in a study of cytotoxic CD8 clonotypes in ibrutinib-treated CLL. Data came from immunoSEQ multiplex PCR; TCRdb stores just in-frame clones and leaves some out. The data contain about 44,000 clones, about two thirds of them singletons. The germline V gene encodes CDR1 SGDLS and CDR2 YYNGEE. This CDR3 has 13 amino acids. V shed 0 bases and J shed 6 bases, with 6 bases lying between them. The source is a human donor with chronic lymphocytic leukemia. The chain employs TRBV9 and TRBJ1-4; D call uncertain. Sequencing was performed on PBMCs, taken after 12 months of ibrutinib treatment. The CDR3 is CASSVGADEKLFF. The CDR3 nucleotides read TGTGCCAGCAGCGTAGGCGCGGATGAAAAACTGTTTTTT.